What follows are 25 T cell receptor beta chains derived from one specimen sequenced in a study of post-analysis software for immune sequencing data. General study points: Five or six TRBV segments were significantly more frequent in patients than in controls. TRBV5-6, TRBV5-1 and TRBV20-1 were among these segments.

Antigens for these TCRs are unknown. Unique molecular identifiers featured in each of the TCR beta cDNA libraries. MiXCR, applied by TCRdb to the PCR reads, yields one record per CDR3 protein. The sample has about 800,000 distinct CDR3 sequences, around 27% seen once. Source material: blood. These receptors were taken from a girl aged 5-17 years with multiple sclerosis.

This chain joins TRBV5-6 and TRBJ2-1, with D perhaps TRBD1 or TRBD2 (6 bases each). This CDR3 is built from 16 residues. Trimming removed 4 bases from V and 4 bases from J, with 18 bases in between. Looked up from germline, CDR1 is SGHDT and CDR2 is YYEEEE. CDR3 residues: CASSVLQGGGYNEQFF. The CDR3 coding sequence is TGTGCCAGCAGCGTATTACAGGGAGGAGGGTACAATGAGCAGTTCTTC.

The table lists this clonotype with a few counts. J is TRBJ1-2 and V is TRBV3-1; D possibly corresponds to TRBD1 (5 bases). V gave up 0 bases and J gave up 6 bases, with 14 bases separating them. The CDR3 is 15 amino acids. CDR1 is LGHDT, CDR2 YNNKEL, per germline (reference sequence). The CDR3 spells CASSQDLDLGDGYTF. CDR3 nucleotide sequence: TGTGCCAGCAGCCAAGATCTAGACTTAGGGGATGGCTACACCTTC.

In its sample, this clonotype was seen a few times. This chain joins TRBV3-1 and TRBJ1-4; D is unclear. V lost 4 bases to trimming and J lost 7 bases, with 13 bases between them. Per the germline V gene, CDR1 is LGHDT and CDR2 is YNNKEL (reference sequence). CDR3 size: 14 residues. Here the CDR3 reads CASSLVPGSEKLFF. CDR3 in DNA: TGTGCCAGCAGCCTAGTACCCGGGAGTGAAAAACTGTTTTTT.

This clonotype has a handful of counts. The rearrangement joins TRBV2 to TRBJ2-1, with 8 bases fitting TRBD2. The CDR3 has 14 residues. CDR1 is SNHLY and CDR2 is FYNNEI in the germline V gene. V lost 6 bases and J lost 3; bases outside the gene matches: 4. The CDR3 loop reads CASRTGLDYNEQFF. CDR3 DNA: TGTGCCAGCAGGACGGGACTAGACTACAATGAGCAGTTCTTC. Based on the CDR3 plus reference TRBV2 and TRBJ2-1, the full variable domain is EPEVTQTPSHQVTQMGQEVILRCVPISNHLYFYWYRQILGQKVEFLVSFYNNEISEKSEIFDDQFSVERPDGSNFTLKIRSTKLEDSAMYFCASRTGLDYNEQFFGPGTRLTVL.

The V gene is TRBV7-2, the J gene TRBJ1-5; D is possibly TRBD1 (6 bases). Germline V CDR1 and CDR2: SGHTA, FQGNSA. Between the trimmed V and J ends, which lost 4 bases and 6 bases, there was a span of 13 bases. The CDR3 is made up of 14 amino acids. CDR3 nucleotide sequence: TGTGCCAGCAGCTCCAAAGGGGGTACTCAGCCCCAGCATTTT. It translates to CASSSKGGTQPQHF.

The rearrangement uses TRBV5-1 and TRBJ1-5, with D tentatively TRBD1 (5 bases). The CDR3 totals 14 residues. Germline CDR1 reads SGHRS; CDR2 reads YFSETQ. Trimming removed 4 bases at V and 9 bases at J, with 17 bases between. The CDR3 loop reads CASSLTGVGLPQHF. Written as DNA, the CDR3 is TGCGCCAGCAGCCTGACGGGGGTAGGGTTGCCCCAGCATTTT. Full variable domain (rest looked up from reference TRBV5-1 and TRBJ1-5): KAGVTQTPRYLIKTRGQQVTLSCSPISGHRSVSWYQQTPGQGLQFLFEYFSETQRNKGNFPGRFSGRQFSNSRSEMNVSTLELGDSALYLCASSLTGVGLPQHFGDGTRLSIL.

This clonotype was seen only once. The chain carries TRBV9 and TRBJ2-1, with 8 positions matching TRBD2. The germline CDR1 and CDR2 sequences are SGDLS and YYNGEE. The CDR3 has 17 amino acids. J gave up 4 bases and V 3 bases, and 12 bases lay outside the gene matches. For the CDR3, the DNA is TGTGCCAGCAGCGGGAATCAGCGGGGGCTCGGTTACAATGAGCAGTTCTTC. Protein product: CASSGNQRGLGYNEQFF.

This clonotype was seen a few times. CDR3 residues: CASSQVENGKLFF. Written as DNA, the CDR3 is TGCGCCAGCAGCCAAGTGGAAAACGGGAAACTGTTTTTT. The chain links TRBV4-1 to TRBJ1-4; D is uncertain. Trimming took 1 base from V and 11 from J, leaving 11 bases between them. The CDR3 sequence is 13 residues long. The germline V gene has CDR1 MGHRA and CDR2 YSYEKL.

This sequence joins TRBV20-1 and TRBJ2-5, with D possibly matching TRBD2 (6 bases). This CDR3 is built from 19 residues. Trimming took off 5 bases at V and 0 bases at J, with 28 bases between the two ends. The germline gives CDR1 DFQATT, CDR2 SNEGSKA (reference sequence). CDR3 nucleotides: TGCAGTGCTGCCCAAAGGGGTGGGCGGGGAGGCCAGTACCAAGAGACCCAGTACTTC. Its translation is CSAAQRGGRGGQYQETQYF.

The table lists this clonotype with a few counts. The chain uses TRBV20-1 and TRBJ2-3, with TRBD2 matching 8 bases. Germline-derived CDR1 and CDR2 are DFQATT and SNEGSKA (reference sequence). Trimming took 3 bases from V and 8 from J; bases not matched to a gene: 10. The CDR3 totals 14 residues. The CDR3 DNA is TGCAGTGCTAGCGGGGGGGCTTTATTTAGTACGCAGTATTTT. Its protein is CSASGGALFSTQYF.

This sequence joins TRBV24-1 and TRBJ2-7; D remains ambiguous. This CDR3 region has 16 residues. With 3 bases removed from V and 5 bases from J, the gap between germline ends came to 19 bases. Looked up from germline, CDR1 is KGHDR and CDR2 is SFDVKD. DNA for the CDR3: TGTGCCACCAGTGATAAGAGTCCCGTGACAATGGACGAGCAGTACTTC. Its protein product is CATSDKSPVTMDEQYF.

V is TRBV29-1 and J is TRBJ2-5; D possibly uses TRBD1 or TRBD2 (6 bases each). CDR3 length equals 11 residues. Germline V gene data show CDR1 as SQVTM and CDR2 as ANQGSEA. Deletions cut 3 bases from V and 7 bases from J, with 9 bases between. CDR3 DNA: TGCAGCGTTGATGAGGGGGGGACCCAGTACTTC. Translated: CSVDEGGTQYF.

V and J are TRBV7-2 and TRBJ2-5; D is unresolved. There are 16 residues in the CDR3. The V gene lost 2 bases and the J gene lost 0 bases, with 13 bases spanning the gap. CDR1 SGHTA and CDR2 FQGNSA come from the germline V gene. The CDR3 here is CASSLFGVGNQETQYF. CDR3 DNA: TGTGCCAGCAGCTTATTTGGGGTGGGGAACCAAGAGACCCAGTACTTC. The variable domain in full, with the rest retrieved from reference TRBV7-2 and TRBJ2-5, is GAGVSQSPSNKVTEKGKDVELRCDPISGHTALYWYRQSLGQGLEFLIYFQGNSAPDKSGLPSDRFSAERTGGSVSTLTIQRTQQEDSAVYLCASSLFGVGNQETQYFGPGTRLLVL.

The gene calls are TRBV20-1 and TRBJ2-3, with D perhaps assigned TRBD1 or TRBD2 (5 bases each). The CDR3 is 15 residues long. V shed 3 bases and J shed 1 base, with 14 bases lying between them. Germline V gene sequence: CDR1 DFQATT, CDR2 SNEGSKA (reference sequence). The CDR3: CSARGWGSRTDTQYF. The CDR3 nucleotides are TGCAGTGCTAGGGGGTGGGGGAGCCGCACAGATACGCAGTATTTT.

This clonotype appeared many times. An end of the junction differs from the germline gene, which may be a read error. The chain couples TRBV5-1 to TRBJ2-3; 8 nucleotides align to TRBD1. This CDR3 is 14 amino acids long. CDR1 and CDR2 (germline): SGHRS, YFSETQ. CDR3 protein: CASSPGQGTDTQYF. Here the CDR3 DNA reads TGTGCCAGCAGTCCTGGACAGGGTACAGATACGCAGTATTTT.

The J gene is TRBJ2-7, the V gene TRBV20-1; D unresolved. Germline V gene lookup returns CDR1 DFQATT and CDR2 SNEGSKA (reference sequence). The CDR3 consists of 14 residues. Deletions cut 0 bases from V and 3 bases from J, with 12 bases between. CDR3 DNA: TGCAGTGCTAGAGATCCTAAAGGCTTCTACGAGCAGTACTTC. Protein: CSARDPKGFYEQYF.

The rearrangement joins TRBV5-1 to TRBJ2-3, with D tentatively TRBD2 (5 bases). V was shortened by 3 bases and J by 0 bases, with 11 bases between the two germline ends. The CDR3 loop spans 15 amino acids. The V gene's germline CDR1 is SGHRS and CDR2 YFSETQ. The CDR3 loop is CASSSGLTSTDTQYF. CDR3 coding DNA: TGCGCCAGCAGCTCCGGACTGACTAGCACAGATACGCAGTATTTT.

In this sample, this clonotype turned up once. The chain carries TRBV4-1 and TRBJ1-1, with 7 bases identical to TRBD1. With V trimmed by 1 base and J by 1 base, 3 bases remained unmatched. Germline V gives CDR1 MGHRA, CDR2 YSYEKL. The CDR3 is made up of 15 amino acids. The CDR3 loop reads CASSQGDRENTEAFF. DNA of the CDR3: TGCGCCAGCAGCCAAGGGGACAGAGAGAACACTGAAGCTTTCTTT.

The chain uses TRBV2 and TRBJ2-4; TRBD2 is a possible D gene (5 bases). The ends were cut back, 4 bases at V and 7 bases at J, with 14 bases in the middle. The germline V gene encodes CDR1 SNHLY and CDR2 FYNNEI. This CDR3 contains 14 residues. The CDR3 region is CASSVDGNRNIQYF. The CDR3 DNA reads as TGTGCCAGCAGTGTGGACGGGAATAGGAACATTCAGTACTTC.

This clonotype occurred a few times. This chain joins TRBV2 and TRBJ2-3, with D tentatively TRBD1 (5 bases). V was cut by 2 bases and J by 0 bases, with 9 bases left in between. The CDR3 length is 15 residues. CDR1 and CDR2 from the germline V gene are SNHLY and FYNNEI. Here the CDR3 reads CASSETGDSTDTQYF. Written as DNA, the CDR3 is TGTGCCAGCAGTGAAACAGGAGATAGCACAGATACGCAGTATTTT.

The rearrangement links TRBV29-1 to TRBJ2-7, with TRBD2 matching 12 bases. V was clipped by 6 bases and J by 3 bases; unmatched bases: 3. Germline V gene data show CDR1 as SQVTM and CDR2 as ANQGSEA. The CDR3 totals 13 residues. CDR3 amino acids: CSVRTSGNYEQYF. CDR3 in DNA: TGCAGCGTCCGGACTAGCGGGAACTACGAGCAGTACTTC.

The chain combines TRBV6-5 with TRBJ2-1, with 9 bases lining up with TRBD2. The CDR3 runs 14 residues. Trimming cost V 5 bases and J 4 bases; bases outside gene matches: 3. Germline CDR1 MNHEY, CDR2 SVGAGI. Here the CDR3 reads CASSLAGWYNEQFF. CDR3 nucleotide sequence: TGTGCCAGCAGTCTAGCGGGATGGTACAATGAGCAGTTCTTC.

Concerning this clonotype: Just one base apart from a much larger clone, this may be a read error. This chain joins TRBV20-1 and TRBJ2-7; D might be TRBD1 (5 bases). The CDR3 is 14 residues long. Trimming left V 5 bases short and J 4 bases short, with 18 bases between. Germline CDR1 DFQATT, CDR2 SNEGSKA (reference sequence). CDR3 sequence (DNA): TGCAGTGCTGGAGTGGGCCAGGGTGCGTACGAGCAGTACTTC. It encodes CSAGVGQGAYEQYF.

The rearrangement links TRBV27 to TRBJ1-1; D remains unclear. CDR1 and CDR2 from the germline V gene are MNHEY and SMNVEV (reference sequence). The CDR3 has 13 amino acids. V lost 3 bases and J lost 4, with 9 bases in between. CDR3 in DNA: TGTGCCAGCAGTTTTCGGTCCCCCACTGAAGCTTTCTTT. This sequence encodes CASSFRSPTEAFF.

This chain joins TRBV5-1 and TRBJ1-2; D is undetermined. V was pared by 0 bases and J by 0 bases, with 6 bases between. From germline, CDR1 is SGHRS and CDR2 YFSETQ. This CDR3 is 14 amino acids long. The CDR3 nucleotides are TGCGCCAGCAGCTTGGACGAGTCTAACTATGGCTACACCTTC. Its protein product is CASSLDESNYGYTF.